What follows are 30 T cell receptor beta chains derived from one specimen sequenced in a study of blood T cell repertoires in COVID-19. Assay used: immunoSEQ multiplex PCR; TCRdb lists only in-frame clones, some missing. This table has hundreds of thousands of clones, more than 85% appearing once. The sample was PBMCs or T cells enriched from blood (not recorded which). These TCRs come from a woman aged 45-65 years who had recovered from COVID-19.

J is TRBJ1-4 and V is TRBV27; weak D call: TRBD1 (5 bases). Germline values: CDR1 MNHEY, CDR2 SMNVEV (reference sequence). Trimming took 4 bases from V and 8 from J, leaving 17 bases between them. The CDR3 sequence is 15 residues long. In DNA, the CDR3 is TGTGCCAGCAGTTCGCAGGGTTACGTAAGGGAAAAACTGTTTTTT. It translates to CASSSQGYVREKLFF.

The chain employs TRBV7-9 and TRBJ1-1; TRBD1 aligns across 8 bases. Germline V gives CDR1 SEHNR, CDR2 FQNEAQ (reference sequence). The CDR3 has 14 residues. With V trimmed by 1 base and J by 5 bases, 3 bases remained unmatched. Written as DNA, the CDR3 is TGTGCCAGCAGCTTAGTCCAGGGGGCAACTGAAGCTTTCTTT. Its translation: CASSLVQGATEAFF.

This clone was detected a few times. The rearrangement links TRBV28 to TRBJ1-6; D may be TRBD1 (5 bases). CDR1 MDHEN and CDR2 SYDVKM come from the germline V gene. This CDR3 has 16 amino acids. The V gene lost 7 bases and the J gene lost 5 bases, with 18 bases spanning the gap. CDR3 residues: CASTPRRGLNNSPLHF. The CDR3 DNA reads TGTGCCAGCACTCCGAGGAGGGGACTTAATAATTCACCCCTCCACTTT.

The rearrangement uses TRBV11-3 and TRBJ2-1; 14 positions match TRBD2. This CDR3 is built from 16 residues. The germline V gene has CDR1 SGHNT and CDR2 YENEEA. The V and J ends lost 1 base and 8 bases, in that order; junction bases with no gene match: 4. CDR3 loop: CASSLAGTSGSYEQFF. The CDR3 bases are TGTGCCAGCAGCTTAGCTGGGACTAGCGGGAGTTATGAGCAGTTCTTC.

The V call is TRBV15, the J call TRBJ1-1, with 7 bases fitting TRBD1. CDR1 LNHNV and CDR2 YYDKDF come from the germline V gene (reference sequence). V lost 0 bases and J lost 6; bases outside the gene matches: 7. The CDR3 consists of 15 residues. CDR3 sequence: CATSRDYMGTAEAFF. The DNA of the CDR3 is TGTGCCACCAGCAGAGATTATATGGGGACAGCTGAAGCTTTCTTT.

This clone was detected a few times. The chain carries TRBV6-6 and TRBJ2-7; perhaps TRBD2 as D (6 bases). Deletions cut 0 bases from V and 3 bases from J, with 12 bases between. This CDR3 has 15 amino acids. CDR1 MNHNY and CDR2 SVGAGI come from the germline V gene (reference sequence). The CDR3 protein is CASSYSGTSVYEQYF. CDR3 sequence (DNA): TGTGCCAGCAGTTACTCTGGGACTTCCGTCTACGAGCAGTACTTC.

The chain is built from TRBV2 and TRBJ2-2; 10 bases are a match to TRBD2. The CDR3 runs 14 residues. CDR1 SNHLY and CDR2 FYNNEI come from the germline V gene. The V and J ends lost 4 bases and 6 bases, in that order; junction bases with no gene match: 2. The CDR3 coding sequence is TGTGCCAGCAGTGCTAGCGGGAGTGCCGGGGAGCTGTTTTTT. This encodes CASSASGSAGELFF.

The J gene is TRBJ1-6, the V gene TRBV5-5, with 8 positions matching TRBD1. The J segment lost 12 bases and the V segment lost 1 base, leaving 6 bases of the junction unmatched. The CDR3 is 14 amino acids. Germline values: CDR1 SGHKS, CDR2 YYEKEE (reference sequence). CDR3 sequence reads: CASSLMDREGPLHF. The DNA for the CDR3 is TGTGCCAGCAGCTTGATGGACAGGGAGGGACCCCTCCACTTT.

The rearrangement joins TRBV25-1 to TRBJ2-3, with 11 bases aligning to TRBD2. This CDR3 spans 18 amino acids. The germline V gene has CDR1 MGHDK and CDR2 SYGVNS. The V gene end was trimmed by 4 bases and the J gene end by 6 bases; junction bases not matched to a gene: 15. The CDR3 bases are TGTGCCAGCAGTGGCTCACCCCTTAGCGGGAGGGCCTATGATACGCAGTATTTT. This gives the protein CASSGSPLSGRAYDTQYF.

The chain employs TRBV19 and TRBJ1-2; D perhaps matches TRBD1 (5 bases). This CDR3 region has 13 residues. Trimming removed 0 bases from V and 4 bases from J, with 6 bases in between. Germline V gene data show CDR1 as LNHDA and CDR2 as SQIVND (reference sequence). The chain's CDR3 is CASSIEDSYGYTF. In DNA, the CDR3 is TGTGCCAGTAGTATAGAAGACAGCTATGGCTACACCTTC.

V is TRBV5-1 and J is TRBJ2-6; D not resolved. CDR3 length: 16 residues. V lost 0 bases to trimming and J lost 0 bases, with 7 bases between them. Germline-derived CDR1 and CDR2 are SGHRS and YFSETQ. The CDR3, as DNA: TGCGCCAGCAGCTTGGGACAACACTCTGGGGCCAACGTCCTGACTTTC. It specifies CASSLGQHSGANVLTF.

The CDR3, as DNA: TGTGCCAGCAGCTTGGGGCCAGACACTAGATTCACAGATACGCAGTATTTT. Encoded protein: CASSLGPDTRFTDTQYF. The chain uses TRBV5-6 and TRBJ2-3; TRBD2 might be the D (5 bases). Between the trimmed V and J ends, which lost 0 bases and 2 bases, there was a span of 16 bases. CDR3 length: 17 residues. Looked up from germline, CDR1 is SGHDT and CDR2 is YYEEEE.

V usage is TRBV4-3 and J usage is TRBJ2-1, with a possible D match to TRBD2 (6 bases). The V gene lost 3 bases and the J gene lost 7 bases, with 10 bases spanning the gap. The germline V gene encodes CDR1 LGHNA and CDR2 YSLEER. The CDR3 has 13 residues. As DNA, the CDR3 is TGCGCCAGCAGCCAGGGCCGGGGGAATGAGCAGTTCTTC. It codes for CASSQGRGNEQFF.

DNA of the CDR3: TGTGCCAGCAGCCCCAGGGCTCTGAGCTCCTACAATGAGCAGTTCTTC. Protein: CASSPRALSSYNEQFF. The chain is built from TRBV3-1 (or the pseudogene TRBV3-2) and TRBJ2-1; D perhaps matches TRBD1 (5 bases). V dropped 4 bases and J dropped 0 bases, with 13 bases sitting between them. This CDR3 contains 16 residues. Germline loops: CDR1 LGHDT, CDR2 YNNKEL (reference sequence).

The gene calls are TRBV21-1 and TRBJ2-1; no check of the table's D call, TRBD2, against the DNA was made. TRBV21-1 is a pseudogene segment. This CDR3 is built from 17 residues. CDR3 sequence reads: CASRWKAWLADYNEQFF. The CDR3 nucleotides read TGTGCCAGCAGATGGAAGGCCTGGCTAGCAGACTACAATGAGCAGTTCTTC.

J is TRBJ2-1 and V is TRBV2, with TRBD2 identical over 14 bases. This CDR3 is 16 amino acids long. Per germline, CDR1 SNHLY and CDR2 FYNNEI. The V and J ends lost 6 bases and 1 base, in that order; junction bases with no gene match: 2. As DNA, the CDR3 is TGTGCCAGCAGGCGACTAGCGGGAGGGTCCTACAATGAGCAGTTCTTC. This gives the protein CASRRLAGGSYNEQFF.

The chain has TRBV18 and TRBJ2-4; possibly TRBD1 for D (6 bases). Germline V gene data show CDR1 as KGHSH and CDR2 as LQKENI. The CDR3 is 17 amino acids. Deletions cut 0 bases from V and 3 bases from J, with 15 bases between. The DNA of the CDR3 is TGTGCCAGCTCACCACCCGACCAGGGGATCGGCAAAAACATTCAGTACTTC. It specifies CASSPPDQGIGKNIQYF.

Points on this clone: Relative to the germline gene, one junction end is altered; a read error may explain this. CDR3 bases: TGTGCTAGCAGCTCAAGCCCGGGGGAAGACTGGAAGGTTCCCACCGGGGAGCTGTTTTTT. Residues: CASSSSPGEDWKVPTGELFF. The V and J genes are TRBV7-7 and TRBJ2-2, with D perhaps matching TRBD2 (6 bases). Germline V gene data show CDR1 as SSHAT and CDR2 as FNYEAQ (reference sequence). CDR3 length: 20 amino acids.

J is TRBJ2-4 and V is TRBV11-2; D unresolved. Trimming removed 1 base from V and 5 bases from J, with 6 bases in between. The germline V gene has CDR1 SGHAT and CDR2 FQNNGV. The CDR3 runs to 13 residues. The CDR3 is CASSLGLENIQYF. The CDR3 nucleotides are TGTGCCAGCAGCTTAGGGCTCGAAAACATTCAGTACTTC. The variable domain in full, with the rest retrieved from reference TRBV11-2 and TRBJ2-4, is EAGVAQSPRYKIIEKRQSVAFWCNPISGHATLYWYQQILGQGPKLLIQFQNNGVVDDSQLPKDRFSAERLKGVDSTLKIQPAKLEDSAVYLCASSLGLENIQYFGAGTRLSVL.

This sequence joins TRBV27 and TRBJ2-2; no definite D call. CDR3 size: 14 residues. Germline values: CDR1 MNHEY, CDR2 SMNVEV (reference sequence). Trimming removed 3 bases at V and 4 bases at J, with 9 bases between. Written as DNA, the CDR3 is TGTGCCAGCAGTTTGAGTGAGTTCACCGGGGAGCTGTTTTTT. It is translated as CASSLSEFTGELFF.

This clone was observed a few times. This chain connects TRBV5-1 to TRBJ1-1; 7 positions match TRBD1. This CDR3 has 11 residues. Trimming took 6 bases from V and 11 from J; bases not matched to a gene: 7. Germline CDR1 reads SGHRS; CDR2 reads YFSETQ. The CDR3 protein is CASTEQGKAFF. The CDR3 DNA reads TGCGCCAGCACCGAACAGGGGAAGGCTTTCTTT.

In nucleotides, the CDR3 is TGTGCCAGCAGCCAGGAGGGGGACAGCACCACAGATACGCAGTATTTT. This sequence encodes CASSQEGDSTTDTQYF. The chain joins TRBV7-8 to TRBJ2-3; D is possibly TRBD1 (7 bases). From germline, CDR1 is SGHVS and CDR2 FQNEAQ. V was shortened by 5 bases and J by 2 bases, with 17 bases between the two germline ends. The CDR3 consists of 16 residues.

The rearrangement joins TRBV5-4 to TRBJ2-3, with D uncertain. CDR1 is SGHNT, CDR2 YYREEE, per germline (reference sequence). The CDR3 totals 11 residues. The V end lost 4 bases, the J end lost 3 bases, and 3 bases lay between the germline ends. The DNA of the CDR3 is TGTGCCAGCAGCGTAACAGATACGCAGTATTTT. Translating gives CASSVTDTQYF.

This chain uses TRBV18 with TRBJ1-1, with 11 bases identical to TRBD1. Germline lookup yields CDR1 KGHSH and CDR2 LQKENI. CDR3 length equals 16 residues. The junction had 12 bases not matched to a gene; V was cut back by 2 bases and J by 10 bases. As DNA, the CDR3 is TGTGCCAGCTCACCAATCCAGAGGACAGGGGGCTTCGCAGCTTTCTTT. Translated, it gives CASSPIQRTGGFAAFF.

The chain has TRBV7-9 and TRBJ2-3, with TRBD2 matching over 9 bases. The ends lost 3 bases at V and 2 bases at J; junction bases unmatched: 3. From germline, CDR1 is SEHNR and CDR2 FQNEAQ (reference sequence). This CDR3 has 15 residues. The CDR3 region is CASSFGTSPTDTQYF. The CDR3 nucleotides are TGTGCCAGCAGCTTCGGGACTAGCCCCACAGATACGCAGTATTTT.

The rearrangement links TRBV7-8 to TRBJ2-7, with 11 bases matching TRBD2. This CDR3 has 16 residues. The germline V gene has CDR1 SGHVS and CDR2 FQNEAQ. V gave up 1 base and J gave up 2 bases; unmatched junction bases: 4. The DNA for the CDR3 is TGTGCCAGCAGCTTAGGCAGACTAGCGGGACCCTACGAGCAGTACTTC. Amino acid sequence: CASSLGRLAGPYEQYF.

The chain carries TRBV7-9 and TRBJ2-3, with a weak D call TRBD1 (5 bases). The V gene lost 4 bases and the J gene lost 6 bases, with 8 bases spanning the gap. Per the germline V gene, CDR1 is SEHNR and CDR2 is FQNEAQ (reference sequence). CDR3 length: 12 residues. For the CDR3, the DNA is TGTGCCAGCAGCTATCAGGGTGATACGCAGTATTTT. Its protein product is CASSYQGDTQYF.

This chain uses TRBV18 with TRBJ2-7; D is unresolved. V shed 3 bases and J shed 6 bases, with 9 bases lying between them. The CDR3 extends over 12 amino acids. Germline CDR1 KGHSH, CDR2 LQKENI. CDR3 loop: CASSPDTIEQYF. The DNA of the CDR3 is TGTGCCAGCTCACCTGACACCATCGAGCAGTACTTC.

V is TRBV12-2 and J is TRBJ2-2; the D call TRBD1 from the table was never checked on the DNA. TRBV12-2 constitutes a pseudogene. The CDR3 sequence is 19 residues long. CDR3 amino acids: CASRLARRAGSANTGELFF. The CDR3 bases are TGTGCAAGTCGCTTAGCACGACGCGCAGGCTCAGCGAACACCGGGGAGCTGTTTTTT.

The chain links TRBV11-3 to TRBJ2-1, with D possibly matching TRBD1 (6 bases). Germline CDR1 SGHNT, CDR2 YENEEA. This CDR3 comprises 12 residues. Trimming removed 5 bases from V and 6 bases from J, with 8 bases in between. The CDR3 DNA sequence: TGTGCCAGCAGCCCAGGGGTCAATGAGCAGTTCTTC. It is translated as CASSPGVNEQFF. The complete variable domain, with remaining parts taken from reference TRBV11-3 and TRBJ2-1, reads EAGVVQSPRYKIIEKKQPVAFWCNPISGHNTLYWYLQNLGQGPELLIRYENEEAVDDSQLPKDRFSAERLKGVDSTLKIQPAELGDSAVYLCASSPGVNEQFFGPGTRLTVL.